The source of this T cell receptor (beta chain) is a study of cytomegalovirus exposure and HLA in healthy donors. Findings of the study overall: It was taken for granted in presence/absence analyses that sequencing depth across donors was roughly uniform. TCR beta V- and J-gene trimming was later associated with a missense DCLRE1C variant. The study dropped some indistinguishable V segments, TRBV6-2 and TRBV6-3 among them.

Each donor was nominally healthy when sampled (though unrecorded immune exposures were likely). In the case of this clone: Its specificity is unknown.

The CDR3 is 12 residues long. The V end lost 6 bases, the J end lost 1 base, and 6 bases lay between the germline ends. Looked up from germline, CDR1 is MNHEY and CDR2 is SVGAGI. PCR was performed using 60 Vbeta and 13 Jbeta primers. The protocol was immunoSEQ multiplex PCR, while the TCRdb copy is restricted to in-frame clones and leaves out a portion. The data show over 45,000 clones, and the top ten clones hold less than 2.5%. This clonotype was sampled from a woman aged 40 to 50 in good health and CMV-seronegative. This chain joins TRBV6-5 and TRBJ1-1; possible D gene TRBD1, 5 bases. Sequenced input: PBMCs. CDR3: CASRGGNTEAFF. In DNA, the CDR3 is TGTGCCAGCAGGGGGGGGAACACTGAAGCTTTCTTT.